These T cell receptor beta chains were read from a single sample in a study of Ad26.COV2.S vaccination and SARS-CoV-2 variants. Data came from immunoSEQ multiplex PCR; TCRdb stores just in-frame clones and leaves some out. The sample comprises 250,000 or so clones, approximately 90% of which are singletons, and nearly 3% rests with the top ten. The specimen was peripheral blood, collected in a trial of Ad26.COV2.S vaccine versus placebo. The origin of the receptors is a person aged 18-65 years who received the Ad26.COV2.S COVID-19 vaccine or a placebo. CDR3s leave out the opening cysteine and the closing phenylalanine or tryptophan.

length	V	J	CDR3
12	TRBV5-5	TRBJ2-7	ASSPDRVGLEQY
12	TRBV4-3	TRBJ2-3	ASSQDHHTDTQY
11	TRBV27	TRBJ1-6	ASSLSRTDRFH
14	TRBV6-4	TRBJ2-3	ASSAEPGIGTDTQY
15	TRBV11-2	TRBJ2-3	ASSFDSRSGGTDTQY
11	TRBV6-6	TRBJ2-3	ASSPGTTDTQY
13	TRBV7-7	TRBJ2-2	ASSAVQGEDGELF
11	TRBV7-2	TRBJ1-6	ASSLPGLSPLH
13	TRBV11-3	TRBJ2-1	ASSWAGTSFSEQF
11	TRBV11-1	TRBJ2-3	ASSLALRDTQY
11	TRBV5-1	TRBJ1-5	ASSLDRGQPQH
13	TRBV18	TRBJ2-1	ASSPPKRAGNEQF
12	TRBV5-6	TRBJ1-2	ASSLGIQVYGYT
17	TRBV6-1	TRBJ2-1	ASSELIRGRRGRYNEQF
11	TRBV27	TRBJ1-2	ASRAGGRGGYT
10	TRBV2	TRBJ1-2	ASSAQGVGYT
13	TRBV7-9	TRBJ2-1	ASSLVSGGVNEQF
13	TRBV5-4	TRBJ2-7	ASSLASFRGAEQY
12	TRBV5-1	TRBJ2-4	ASSSGQGGNIQY
18	TRBV4-1	TRBJ1-6	ASSQDRRKGQNTNNSPLH
11	TRBV27	TRBJ1-5	ASSLVSNQPQH
13	TRBV7-3	TRBJ2-5	ASSLGHSGLETQY
14	TRBV11-1	TRBJ2-5	ASSPGLAGVQETQY
13	TRBV5-1	TRBJ2-5	ASSPRTGNQETQY
10	TRBV6-2/TRBV6-3	TRBJ2-5	ASSSPSETQY
11	TRBV7-3	TRBJ1-1	ASSMGLRTEAF
14	TRBV19	TRBJ2-1	ASSIDTGGPLNEQF
13	TRBV9	TRBJ2-7	ASSVAGNVLSEQY
12	TRBV7-2	TRBJ2-2	ASSLQPRAGELF
14	TRBV19	TRBJ2-2	ASSFASGTNTGELF
11	TRBV5-1	TRBJ2-3	ASSPRTGDTQY
10	TRBV6-1	TRBJ2-3	ASSDGSDTQY
11	TRBV4-3	TRBJ1-1	ASSQRGNTEAF
14	TRBV9	TRBJ2-1	ASSPFGQGARNEQF
14	TRBV9	TRBJ2-1	ASTPASGGPYNEQF
15	TRBV7-9	TRBJ2-2	ASSPAAGTGDTGELF
11	TRBV9	TRBJ1-1	ASSPRGQSEAF
14	TRBV27	TRBJ2-1	ASSLYGDLFYNEQF
14	TRBV21-1	TRBJ2-1	ALEQATSGSYNEQF
9	TRBV10-3	TRBJ1-1	ATRDGKGAF
14	TRBV4-1	TRBJ1-2	ASSQGGNTGVRGYT
17	TRBV7-9	TRBJ2-4	ASSPPGLAGGGAKNIQY
14	TRBV4-1	TRBJ2-7	ASSQEPSPQAYEQY
15	TRBV9	TRBJ1-1	ASSTGRDRGSNTEAF
14	TRBV6-2/TRBV6-3	TRBJ1-2	ASSSAGTGGRYGYT
12	TRBV5-4	TRBJ2-7	ASRPFSGAPEQY
12	TRBV6-2/TRBV6-3	TRBJ2-3	ASSQLYRADTQY
17	TRBV4-3	TRBJ2-4	ASSQELASGVKGKNIQY